These 8 T cell receptor beta chains share one sample of origin, sequenced in a study of blood T cells in healthy people across ages. Using a J-beta primer mix together with a sample-barcoded 5' primer, a second PCR was run for roughly 6 to 11 cycles. TCRdb re-analysed the 5' RACE reads in MiXCR, keeping a single row per CDR3 protein. The table lists some 900,000 distinct CDR3 sequences, roughly 50% of them singletons. The sample comprised blood. The source is a man in his thirties or forties in good health.

CDR3: CATSRETGGGDTQYF. CDR3 sequence (DNA): TGTGCCACCAGCAGGGAGACAGGGGGAGGAGATACGCAGTATTTT. The V call is TRBV15, the J call TRBJ2-3, with TRBD1 matching over 9 bases. Germline CDR1 is LNHNV and CDR2 is YYDKDF (reference sequence). The CDR3 length is 15 residues. V was clipped by 3 bases and J by 5 bases; unmatched bases: 6.

The chain recombines TRBV4-2 with TRBJ2-7; 8 bases match TRBD1. The CDR3 spans 14 residues. V lost 1 base and J lost 7; bases outside the gene matches: 6. The germline CDR1 and CDR2 sequences are LGHNA and YNFKEQ. The CDR3 region is CASSQVTGGNEQYF. In DNA form, the CDR3 reads TGTGCCAGCAGCCAAGTAACAGGGGGGAATGAGCAGTACTTC.

The J gene is TRBJ2-3, the V gene TRBV5-1; 7 bases match TRBD1. V shed 4 bases and J 4 bases; nucleotides not matched to a gene: 3. Germline V lookup: CDR1 SGHRS, CDR2 YFSETQ. This CDR3 contains 13 residues. The CDR3 here is CASSGDRADTQYF. In DNA, the CDR3 is TGCGCCAGCAGCGGCGACAGGGCAGATACGCAGTATTTT.

The J gene is TRBJ2-4, the V gene TRBV6-1, with 8 nucleotides matching TRBD1. The better agreement between TRBJ2-7 and the DNA end casts doubt on the J call. The CDR3 is made up of 14 amino acids. Per the germline V gene, CDR1 is MNHNS and CDR2 is SASEGT. CDR3 residues: CASRIGQGFYEQYF. CDR3 sequence (DNA): TGTGCCAGCAGGATTGGACAGGGATTCTACGAGCAGTACTTC.

This rearrangement joins TRBV2 to TRBJ1-4, with D possibly TRBD1 on 6 matching bases. Between the trimmed V and J ends, which lost 6 bases and 3 bases, there was a span of 14 bases. The CDR3 is made up of 15 amino acids. Germline V lookup: CDR1 SNHLY, CDR2 FYNNEI. The CDR3 DNA reads TGTGCCAGCAGCGGGGCGGGGGCCCCTAATGAAAAACTGTTTTTT. This encodes CASSGAGAPNEKLFF.

This clonotype has only a few counts. The chain recombines TRBV29-1 with TRBJ2-3, with 8 bases identical to TRBD1. The CDR3 has 15 amino acids. Germline CDR1 and CDR2: SQVTM and ANQGSEA. V shed 6 bases, J shed 3 bases, and the junction held 11 bases outside the gene matches. The CDR3 reads CSVEPRGQLTDTQYF. The CDR3 DNA sequence: TGCAGCGTCGAGCCCAGGGGGCAGTTGACAGATACGCAGTATTTT.

This clonotype was observed once. The chain couples TRBV25-1 to TRBJ2-3; a possible D gene is TRBD2 (5 bases). The CDR3 length is 12 residues. Germline loops: CDR1 MGHDK, CDR2 SYGVNS. Trimming removed 7 bases at V and 6 bases at J, with 11 bases between. CDR3 protein: CASIQRGDTQYF. The DNA of the CDR3 is TGTGCCAGCATTCAAAGAGGGGATACGCAGTATTTT. Drawing the rest from reference TRBV25-1 and TRBJ2-3, the complete variable domain is EADIYQTPRYLVIGTGKKITLECSQTMGHDKMYWYQQDPGMELHLIHYSYGVNSTEKGDLSSESTVSRIRTEHFPLTLESARPSHTSQYLCASIQRGDTQYFGPGTRLTVL.

This clonotype has just a few counts. The chain combines TRBV27 with TRBJ1-6; D is unclear. Germline V CDR1 and CDR2: MNHEY, SMNVEV (reference sequence). V was cut by 4 bases and J by 6 bases, with 7 bases left in between. The CDR3 spans 13 residues. CDR3: CASSSPPNSPLHF. In nucleotides, the CDR3 is TGTGCCAGCAGTTCGCCCCCTAATTCACCCCTCCACTTT.